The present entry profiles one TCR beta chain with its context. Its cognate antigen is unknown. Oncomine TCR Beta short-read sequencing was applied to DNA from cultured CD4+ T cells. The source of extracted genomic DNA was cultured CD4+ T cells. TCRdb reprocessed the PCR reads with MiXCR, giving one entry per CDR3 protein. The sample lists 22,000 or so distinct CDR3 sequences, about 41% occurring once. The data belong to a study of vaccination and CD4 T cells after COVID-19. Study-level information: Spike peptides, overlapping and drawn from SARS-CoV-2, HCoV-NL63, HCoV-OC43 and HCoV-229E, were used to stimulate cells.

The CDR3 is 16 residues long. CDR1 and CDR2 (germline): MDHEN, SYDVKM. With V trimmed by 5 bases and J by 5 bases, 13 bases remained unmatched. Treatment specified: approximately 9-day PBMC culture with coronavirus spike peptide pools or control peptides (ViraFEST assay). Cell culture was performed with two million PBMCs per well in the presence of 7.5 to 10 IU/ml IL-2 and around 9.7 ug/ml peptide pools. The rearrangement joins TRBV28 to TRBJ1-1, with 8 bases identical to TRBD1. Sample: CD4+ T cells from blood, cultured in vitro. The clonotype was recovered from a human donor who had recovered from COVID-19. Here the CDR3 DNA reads TGTGCCAGCAGTCCGGCTGGACAGGGAATGGGAACTGAAGCTTTCTTT. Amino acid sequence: CASSPAGQGMGTEAFF.